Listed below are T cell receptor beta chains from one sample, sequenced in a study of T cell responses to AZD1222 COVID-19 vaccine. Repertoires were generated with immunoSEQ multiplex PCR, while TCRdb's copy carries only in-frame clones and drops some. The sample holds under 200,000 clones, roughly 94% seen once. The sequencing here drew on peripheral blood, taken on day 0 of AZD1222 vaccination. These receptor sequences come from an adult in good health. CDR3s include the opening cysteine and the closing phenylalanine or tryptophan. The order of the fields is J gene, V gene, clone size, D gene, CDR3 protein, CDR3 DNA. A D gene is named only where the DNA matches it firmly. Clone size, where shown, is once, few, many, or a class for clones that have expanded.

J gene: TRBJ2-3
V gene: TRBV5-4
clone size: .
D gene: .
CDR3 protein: CATAFEARTDTQYF
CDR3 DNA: TGTGCCACCGCCTTTGAAGCAAGGACGGATACGCAGTATTTT

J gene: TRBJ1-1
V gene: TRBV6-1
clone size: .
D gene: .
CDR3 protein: CASSDYRGWGTEAFF
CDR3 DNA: TGTGCCAGCAGTGATTATAGGGGATGGGGCACTGAAGCTTTCTTT

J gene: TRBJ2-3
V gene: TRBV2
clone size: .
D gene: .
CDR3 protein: CASSRRLPDTQYF
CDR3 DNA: TGTGCCAGCAGCCGAAGGCTACCCGATACGCAGTATTTT

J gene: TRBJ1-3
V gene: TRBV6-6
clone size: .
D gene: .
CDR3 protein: CASQPPTGGNTIYF
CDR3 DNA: TGTGCCAGTCAACCCCCCACGGGAGGAAACACCATATATTTT

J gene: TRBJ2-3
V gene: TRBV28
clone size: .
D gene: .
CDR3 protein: CASSLWGLMDLHGDTQYF
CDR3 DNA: TGTGCCAGCAGTTTATGGGGACTGATGGATCTTCATGGAGATACGCAGTATTTT

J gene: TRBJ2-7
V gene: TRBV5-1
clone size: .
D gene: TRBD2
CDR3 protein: CASSGSSGSYEQYF
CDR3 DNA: TGCGCCAGCAGCGGGAGTAGCGGGAGCTACGAGCAGTACTTC

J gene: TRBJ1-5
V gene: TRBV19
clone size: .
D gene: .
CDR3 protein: CATGAQFSPQPQHF
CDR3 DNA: TGTGCCACCGGCGCTCAGTTTTCACCCCAGCCCCAGCATTTT

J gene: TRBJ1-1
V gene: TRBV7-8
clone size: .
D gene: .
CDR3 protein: CASSLDWRGADEAFF
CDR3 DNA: TGTGCCAGCAGCTTAGACTGGAGGGGCGCTGATGAAGCTTTCTTT

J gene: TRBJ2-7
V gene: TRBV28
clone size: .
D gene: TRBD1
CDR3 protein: CASSDRGWGQYF
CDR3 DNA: TGTGCCAGCAGTGACAGGGGATGGGGGCAGTACTTC

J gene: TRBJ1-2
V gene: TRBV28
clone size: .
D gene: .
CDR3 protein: CASRTANYGYTF
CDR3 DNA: TGTGCCAGCAGGACGGCTAACTATGGCTACACCTTC

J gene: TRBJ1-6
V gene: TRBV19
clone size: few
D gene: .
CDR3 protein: CASNESGNSPLHF
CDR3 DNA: TGTGCCAGTAACGAGTCTGGGAATTCACCCCTCCACTTT

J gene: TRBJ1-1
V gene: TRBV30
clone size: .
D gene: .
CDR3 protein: CAWSPGGREGTEAFF
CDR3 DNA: TGTGCCTGGAGCCCCGGGGGCAGGGAGGGGACTGAAGCTTTCTTT

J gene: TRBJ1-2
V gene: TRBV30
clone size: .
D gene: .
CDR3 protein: CAWSVLPAVYGYTF
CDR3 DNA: TGTGCCTGGAGTGTTCTACCGGCAGTATATGGCTACACCTTC

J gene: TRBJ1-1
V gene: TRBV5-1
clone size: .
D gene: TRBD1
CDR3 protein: CASSLEAGGTEAFF
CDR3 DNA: TGCGCCAGCAGCTTGGAAGCAGGGGGCACTGAAGCTTTCTTT

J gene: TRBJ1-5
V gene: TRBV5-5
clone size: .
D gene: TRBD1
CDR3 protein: CASSRDRGQVQPQHF
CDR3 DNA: TGTGCCAGCAGCAGAGACAGGGGGCAGGTTCAGCCCCAGCATTTT

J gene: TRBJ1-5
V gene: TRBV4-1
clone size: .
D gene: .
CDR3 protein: CASSRGGVGNQPQHF
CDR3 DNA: TGCGCCAGCAGCCGCGGGGGCGTGGGAAATCAGCCCCAGCATTTT

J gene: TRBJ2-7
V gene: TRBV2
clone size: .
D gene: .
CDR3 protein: CASAAGERQYF
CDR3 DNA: TGTGCCAGTGCCGCTGGGGAGCGGCAGTACTTC

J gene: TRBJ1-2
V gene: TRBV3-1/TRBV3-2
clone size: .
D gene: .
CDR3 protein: CASSRVEDYTF
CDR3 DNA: TGTGCCAGCAGCCGGGTGGAGGACTACACCTTC